This T cell receptor beta chain was retrieved from a study of blood T cell repertoires in COVID-19. Whole-study context: The United States, Italy and Spain were the sources of the acute and convalescent COVID-19 samples.

Repertoires were generated with immunoSEQ multiplex PCR, while TCRdb's copy carries only in-frame clones and drops some. The sample has tens of thousands of clones, approximately 84% seen once. The ends lost 2 bases at V and 7 bases at J; junction bases unmatched: 6. The length of the CDR3 is 16 residues. CDR1 and CDR2 (germline): MGHDK, SYGVNS. Sequenced input: peripheral blood. The J gene is TRBJ2-1, the V gene TRBV25-1, with 12 bases that match TRBD2. The source is a man between 60 and 70 years old with acute or convalescent COVID-19. CDR3 in DNA: TGTGCCAGCAGTGAAGCTAGCGGGGGGGCCTTGAATGAGCAGTTCTTC. Its protein is CASSEASGGALNEQFF. Variable domain in full (rest from reference TRBV25-1 and TRBJ2-1): EADIYQTPRYLVIGTGKKITLECSQTMGHDKMYWYQQDPGMELHLIHYSYGVNSTEKGDLSSESTVSRIRTEHFPLTLESARPSHTSQYLCASSEASGGALNEQFFGPGTRLTVL.